This is a list of T cell receptor beta chains from one sample in a study of T cells in tumors after PD-1 blockade. Profiled with immunoSEQ multiplex PCR; TCRdb holds only in-frame clones, not every one. The sample yields about 59,000 clones, about four fifths seen once. Sequences were derived from PBMCs, sampled before anti-PD-1 treatment. These receptors originate from a human donor with basal cell carcinoma. Both conserved end residues are part of each CDR3. Fields, in order: V gene, clone size, D gene, J gene, CDR3 protein, CDR3 DNA. A D gene is named only where the DNA matches it firmly. Some rows mark clone size as missing; the rest say once, few, many or name a class of expanded clone.

>TRBV7-6|-|TRBD1|TRBJ2-7
CASSPRGTGDEQYF
TGTGCCAGCAGCCCGCGGGGGACAGGGGACGAGCAGTACTTC
>TRBV5-4|once|TRBD1|TRBJ2-1
CASSLEGQGARSEQFF
TGTGCCAGCAGCTTGGAAGGACAGGGGGCGCGAAGTGAGCAGTTCTTC
>TRBV28|once|TRBD1|TRBJ1-3
CASSIGQGAIYF
TGTGCCAGCAGTATCGGACAGGGGGCCATATATTTT
>TRBV6-5|-|-|TRBJ1-1
CASSYSSGDKAFF
TGTGCCAGCAGTTACTCGAGTGGAGACAAGGCTTTCTTT
>TRBV6-5|-|-|TRBJ2-7
CASGTGSASEQYF
TGTGCCAGCGGTACAGGGTCCGCCTCCGAGCAGTACTTC
>TRBV5-8|-|TRBD2|TRBJ2-7
CASSLSSGGFGIYEQYF
TGTGCCAGCAGCTTGTCTAGCGGGGGGTTTGGGATCTACGAGCAGTACTTC
>TRBV18|-|-|TRBJ1-1
CASSPDLNTEAFF
TGTGCCAGCTCCCCGGACCTGAACACTGAAGCTTTCTTT
>TRBV19|-|-|TRBJ2-7
CASSMSDDSTYEQYF
TGTGCCAGTAGTATGTCAGACGACAGTACCTACGAGCAGTACTTC
>TRBV5-1|once|-|TRBJ2-7
CASSLEQGGPYEQYF
TGCGCCAGCAGCTTGGAACAGGGTGGGCCCTACGAGCAGTACTTC
>TRBV5-1|-|-|TRBJ1-1
CASQTGANTEAFF
TGCGCCAGTCAGACGGGGGCGAACACTGAAGCTTTCTTT
>TRBV5-1|-|-|TRBJ2-1
CASTASPWVREQFF
TGCGCCAGCACGGCTTCGCCTTGGGTACGCGAGCAGTTCTTC
>TRBV28|-|TRBD2|TRBJ2-7
CASSLMASGANEQYF
TGTGCCAGCAGTTTAATGGCTAGCGGGGCCAACGAGCAGTACTTC
>TRBV7-9|-|-|TRBJ2-2
CASSLGRAATGELFF
TGTGCCAGCAGCTTGGGAAGGGCGGCCACCGGGGAGCTGTTTTTT
>TRBV2|-|TRBD1|TRBJ2-7
CASHQGQDREQYF
TGTGCCAGCCACCAGGGACAGGATCGCGAGCAGTACTTC
>TRBV18|-|-|TRBJ2-1
CASSPVNNEQFF
TGTGCCAGCTCACCCGTGAACAATGAGCAGTTCTTC
>TRBV3-1/TRBV3-2|-|TRBD2|TRBJ2-1
CASSQVSAGGIGEQFF
TGTGCCAGCAGCCAAGTATCTGCGGGGGGGATAGGGGAGCAGTTCTTC
>TRBV11-3|many|-|TRBJ2-1
CASSSRGTYSYNEQFF
TGTGCCAGCAGCTCGCGGGGCACCTACTCCTACAATGAGCAGTTCTTC
>TRBV6-5|-|-|TRBJ2-7
CAIIRSASPRGEQYF
TGTGCCATCATTCGTTCTGCGAGTCCTCGGGGCGAGCAGTACTTC
>TRBV4-2|-|-|TRBJ1-3
CASSQSPRGATGNTIYF
TGTGCCAGCAGCCAATCCCCCCGCGGGGCAACTGGAAACACCATATATTTT
>TRBV2|few|-|TRBJ2-3
CASSVAQDTQYF
TGTGCCAGCAGTGTGGCTCAAGATACGCAGTATTTT
>TRBV4-1|-|-|TRBJ1-5
CASSQDEGRGRVPQHF
TGCGCCAGCAGCCAAGATGAAGGCAGGGGAAGGGTGCCCCAGCATTTT
>TRBV7-8|-|-|TRBJ1-6
CASSLALDSPLHF
TGTGCCAGCAGCTTAGCGTTGGATTCACCCCTCCACTTT
>TRBV14|-|-|TRBJ2-1
CASSQDRGVVTGEQFF
TGTGCCAGCAGCCAAGATCGGGGCGTAGTGACGGGTGAGCAGTTCTTC
>TRBV10-1|-|-|TRBJ2-1
CASSESPSYNEQFF
TGCGCCAGCAGTGAGTCCCCAAGTTACAATGAGCAGTTCTTC
>TRBV5-6|once|TRBD1|TRBJ2-4
CASSLVDRGTKNIQYF
TGTGCCAGCAGCTTAGTGGACAGGGGAACCAAAAACATTCAGTACTTC
>TRBV13|-|-|TRBJ2-7
CASSSKYEQYF
TGTGCCAGCAGCTCCAAATACGAGCAGTACTTC